The 7 T cell receptor beta chains below come from one sample, sequenced in a study of T cell repertoires in cytomegalovirus infection. Which antigens these TCRs recognize remains unknown. MiXCR, applied by TCRdb to the reads, yields one record per CDR3 protein. The sample consists of 700,000 to 900,000 distinct CDR3 sequences, 25% to 35% of them appearing once. Material: cultured CD8+ T cells from PBMCs, obtained from culture after CMV antigen stimulation. These receptors were taken from a human donor in good health (CMV status not recorded). Some clones in this sample may be carry-over from other donors' samples.

The rearrangement joins TRBV5-4 to TRBJ1-1; D uncertain. Germline assignment: CDR1 SGHNT and CDR2 YYREEE (reference sequence). V gave up 2 bases and J gave up 0 bases, with 8 bases separating them. CDR3 length: 14 amino acids. CDR3 nucleotides: TGTGCCAGCAGCTTTCAGAGCATGAACACTGAAGCTTTCTTT. This encodes CASSFQSMNTEAFF.

This chain joins TRBV7-8 and TRBJ1-3; D not resolved. CDR1 is SGHVS and CDR2 is FQNEAQ in the germline V gene. The ends were cut back, 1 base at V and 3 bases at J, with 7 bases in the middle. This CDR3 comprises 14 residues. CDR3 in amino acids: CASSLGPGGNTIYF. The CDR3 region has the DNA TGTGCCAGCAGCTTAGGGCCGGGTGGAAACACCATATATTTT. Based on the CDR3 plus reference TRBV7-8 and TRBJ1-3, the full variable domain is GAGVSQSPRYKVAKRGQDVALRCDPISGHVSLFWYQQALGQGPEFLTYFQNEAQLDKSGLPSDRFFAERPEGSVSTLKIQRTQQEDSAVYLCASSLGPGGNTIYFGEGSWLTVV.

This chain uses TRBV5-5 with TRBJ1-4; D remains unclear. V gave up 3 bases and J gave up 3 bases, with 9 bases separating them. The CDR3 totals 14 residues. The germline CDR1 and CDR2 sequences are SGHKS and YYEKEE (reference sequence). The CDR3 bases are TGTGCCAGCAGCTCGGATCCCCCTAATGAAAAACTGTTTTTT. Protein product: CASSSDPPNEKLFF.

The chain has TRBV27 and TRBJ1-1; 8 nucleotides line up with TRBD1. Trimming took 5 bases from V and 3 from J; bases not matched to a gene: 17. Germline CDR1 MNHEY, CDR2 SMNVEV (reference sequence). The CDR3 has 18 amino acids. CDR3 protein: CASSPLAPRTGWYTEAFF. The DNA for the CDR3 is TGTGCCAGCAGTCCCCTAGCTCCCCGGACAGGGTGGTACACTGAAGCTTTCTTT.

The CDR3 DNA reads as TGTGCCAGCAGCTTCGGGGGGACGTTTAACACTGAAGCTTTCTTT. This codes for CASSFGGTFNTEAFF. The V and J genes are TRBV7-8 and TRBJ1-1; TRBD1 might be the D (5 bases). CDR3 length: 15 residues. Germline V lookup: CDR1 SGHVS, CDR2 FQNEAQ. V gave up 3 bases and J gave up 2 bases, with 13 bases separating them.

The chain employs TRBV6-1 and TRBJ1-1; the match to TRBD1 covers 8 bases. The CDR3 is 14 amino acids. The junction had 12 bases not matched to a gene; V was cut back by 6 bases and J by 9 bases. In germline, CDR1 is MNHNS, CDR2 SASEGT. The CDR3, as DNA: TGTGCCAGCAGCCTCCGGGACAGGCGATTTAAAGCTTTCTTT. This gives the protein CASSLRDRRFKAFF.

This clonotype was observed a handful of times. The chain has TRBV2 and TRBJ1-2; D unresolved. Germline assignment: CDR1 SNHLY and CDR2 FYNNEI. Trimming cost V 6 bases and J 0 bases, with 14 bases left between them. CDR3 size: 15 residues. CDR3: CASREKGSPNYGYTF. The CDR3 coding sequence is TGTGCCAGCAGAGAGAAAGGTAGTCCTAACTATGGCTACACCTTC. The whole variable domain, filled in from reference TRBV2 and TRBJ1-2, reads EPEVTQTPSHQVTQMGQEVILRCVPISNHLYFYWYRQILGQKVEFLVSFYNNEISEKSEIFDDQFSVERPDGSNFTLKIRSTKLEDSAMYFCASREKGSPNYGYTFGSGTRLTVV.